Presented here are 24 T cell receptor beta chains from one specimen sequenced in a study of glioma-infiltrating T cells after dendritic cell vaccination. Repertoires were generated with immunoSEQ multiplex PCR, while TCRdb's copy carries only in-frame clones and drops some. Here the sample spans over 70,000 clones, around 79% being singletons. This material consisted of blood, taken before dendritic cell vaccination. The receptors were gathered from a human donor with glioblastoma.

The V call is TRBV7-9, the J call TRBJ2-2; 7 bases match TRBD1. Germline CDR1 reads SEHNR; CDR2 reads FQNEAQ (reference sequence). V shed 5 bases, J shed 2 bases, and the junction held 11 bases outside the gene matches. The CDR3 spans 17 residues. Here the CDR3 reads CASSGARGQTNTGELFF. DNA of the CDR3: TGTGCCAGCAGCGGGGCGAGGGGACAGACTAACACCGGGGAGCTGTTTTTT. Filled out from reference TRBV7-9 and TRBJ2-2, the complete variable domain reads DTGVSQNPRHKITKRGQNVTFRCDPISEHNRLYWYRQTLGQGPEFLTYFQNEAQLEKSRLLSDRFSAERPKGSFSTLEIQRTEQGDSAMYLCASSGARGQTNTGELFFGEGSRLTVL.

Only a few counts were recorded for this clone. The chain recombines TRBV19 with TRBJ1-2, with unresolved D. The CDR3 spans 13 residues. V was pared by 2 bases and J by 4 bases, with 8 bases between. The germline V gene encodes CDR1 LNHDA and CDR2 SQIVND (reference sequence). CDR3 sequence reads: CASSISEPYGYTF. DNA for the CDR3: TGTGCCAGTAGTATATCAGAACCCTATGGCTACACCTTC.

This chain links TRBV6-1 with TRBJ2-1; D is perhaps TRBD1 (5 bases). Germline values: CDR1 MNHNS, CDR2 SASEGT. The V end lost 2 bases, the J end lost 0 bases, and 17 bases lay between the germline ends. The CDR3 is 18 residues long. In DNA, the CDR3 is TGTGCCAGCAGTGAACCGGGTAGAGCAGGGAACTCCTACAATGAGCAGTTCTTC. This gives the protein CASSEPGRAGNSYNEQFF.

The V call is TRBV5-6, the J call TRBJ1-2; TRBD1 aligns across 9 bases. The CDR3 consists of 14 residues. Per the germline V gene, CDR1 is SGHDT and CDR2 is YYEEEE. V was clipped by 2 bases and J by 8 bases; unmatched bases: 7. The CDR3 region has the DNA TGTGCCAGCAGCTTAAGGGACAGGGCTTGGGGCTACACCTTC. It encodes CASSLRDRAWGYTF.

The rearrangement uses TRBV5-1 and TRBJ2-1; 11 bases agree with TRBD2. The CDR3 runs 16 residues. V lost 2 bases, J lost 5 bases, and 6 bases stayed unmatched. Germline assignment: CDR1 SGHRS and CDR2 YFSETQ. In DNA, the CDR3 is TGCGCCAGCAGCTTAGTAGCGGGGGGGGAAAACAATGAGCAGTTCTTC. Protein: CASSLVAGGENNEQFF.

CDR3 protein: CASSLERGQGISRNTEAFF. CDR3 DNA sequence: TGTGCCAGCAGCTTAGAGCGGGGACAGGGGATTTCTCGGAACACTGAAGCTTTCTTT. The rearrangement links TRBV7-9 to TRBJ1-1, with TRBD1 identical over 10 bases. The CDR3 is 19 amino acids. V was pared by 1 base and J by 1 base, with 12 bases of the junction left unmatched. CDR1 and CDR2 from the germline V gene are SEHNR and FQNEAQ (reference sequence).

This clone has just a few counts. The chain is built from TRBV5-6 and TRBJ1-6; 9 bases map to TRBD1. J gave up 4 bases and V 4 bases, and 6 bases lay outside the gene matches. The germline V gene encodes CDR1 SGHDT and CDR2 YYEEEE. The CDR3 is made up of 16 amino acids. The CDR3 DNA reads TGTGCCAGCAGCGTGGACAGGGGCTTGTATAATTCACCCCTCCACTTT. It specifies CASSVDRGLYNSPLHF.

The table lists this clone with a count of one. The chain is built from TRBV4-1 and TRBJ1-4; D unclear. The CDR3 runs to 15 residues. CDR1 and CDR2 (germline): MGHRA, YSYEKL. Trimming removed 4 bases from V and 10 bases from J, with 19 bases in between. DNA for the CDR3: TGCGCCAGCAGCCCGCGTGCCTCCCAGGAGGCAAAACTGTTTTTT. It encodes CASSPRASQEAKLFF.

The rearrangement links TRBV30 to TRBJ1-2; D call uncertain. This CDR3 is built from 13 residues. V was trimmed by 3 bases and J by 7 bases, leaving 15 bases between them. Germline values: CDR1 GTSNPN, CDR2 SVGIG (reference sequence). CDR3 DNA sequence: TGTGCCTGGAGGGAGACAAAGCGGGCTGGCTACACCTTC. As protein: CAWRETKRAGYTF. Supplemented by reference TRBV30 and TRBJ1-2, the full variable domain reads SQTIHQWPATLVQPVGSPLSLECTVEGTSNPNLYWYRQAAGRGLQLLFYSVGIGQISSEVPQNLSASRPQDRQFILSSKKLLLSDSGFYLCAWRETKRAGYTFGSGTRLTVV.

The chain employs TRBV2 and TRBJ1-4; no clear D gene. Germline V gives CDR1 SNHLY, CDR2 FYNNEI. The CDR3 is 14 residues long. V lost 2 bases to trimming and J lost 7 bases, with 11 bases between them. The CDR3 DNA is TGTGCCAGCAGTGAAACGGGTGGAGGTGAAAAACTGTTTTTT. Translation gives CASSETGGGEKLFF.

The rearrangement joins TRBV19 to TRBJ1-2; 7 bases align to TRBD1. In germline, CDR1 is LNHDA, CDR2 SQIVND (reference sequence). With V trimmed by 4 bases and J by 3 bases, 8 bases remained unmatched. This CDR3 comprises 15 residues. Written as DNA, the CDR3 is TGTGCCAGTAGTAAACACAGGGGTAATGACTATGGCTACACCTTC. Protein sequence: CASSKHRGNDYGYTF.

The rearrangement links TRBV12-5 to TRBJ1-1, with D perhaps TRBD1 (5 bases). Trimming removed 1 base at V and 2 bases at J, with 11 bases between. CDR1 LGHNT and CDR2 FRNRAP come from the germline V gene. CDR3 length: 15 amino acids. Here the CDR3 DNA reads TGTGCTAGTGGTTTGGATCGGCAGGGAAACACTGAAGCTTTCTTT. Its translation: CASGLDRQGNTEAFF.

The CDR3 nucleotides read TGTGCCAGCAGCTTTGGGACAGGGGGCGACCCCTATGGCTACACCTTC. Translated, it gives CASSFGTGGDPYGYTF. This chain connects TRBV5-8 to TRBJ1-2; 12 nucleotides agree with TRBD1. Per germline, CDR1 SGHTS and CDR2 YDEGEE. The ends lost 2 bases at V and 4 bases at J; junction bases unmatched: 6. This CDR3 contains 16 residues. Full variable domain (remainder filled in from reference TRBV5-8 and TRBJ1-2): EAGVTQSPTHLIKTRGQQATLRCSPISGHTSVYWYQQALGLGLQFLLWYDEGEERNRGNFPPRFSGRQFPNYSSELNVNALELEDSALYLCASSFGTGGDPYGYTFGSGTRLTVV.

The CDR3, as DNA: TGCGCCAGCAGCCAGACAGGGATCGAGCAGTTCTTC. Translating gives CASSQTGIEQFF. The rearrangement links TRBV4-1 to TRBJ2-1, with 7 bases identical to TRBD1. This CDR3 has 12 residues. V shed 3 bases, J shed 10 bases, and the junction held 3 bases outside the gene matches. Germline values: CDR1 MGHRA, CDR2 YSYEKL.

The V and J genes are TRBV28 and TRBJ1-2, with 8 bases matching TRBD1. Germline values: CDR1 MDHEN, CDR2 SYDVKM. There are 15 residues in the CDR3. Trimming removed 4 bases from V and 0 bases from J; junction bases left unmatched: 4. In DNA, the CDR3 is TGTGCCAGCAGTTCTGGACAGGGCGCTAACTATGGCTACACCTTC. This encodes CASSSGQGANYGYTF.

This chain connects TRBV18 to TRBJ2-3; 8 bases line up with TRBD2. This CDR3 spans 16 amino acids. The germline gives CDR1 KGHSH, CDR2 LQKENI. V lost 3 bases to trimming and J lost 5 bases; unmatched junction nucleotides: 10. CDR3 protein: CASSPFAGGGEDTQYF. CDR3 sequence (DNA): TGTGCCAGCTCACCCTTTGCGGGGGGCGGGGAAGATACGCAGTATTTT.

The chain couples TRBV7-6 to TRBJ2-5, with 7 nucleotides matching TRBD2. This CDR3 has 15 amino acids. Germline V gene sequence: CDR1 SGHVS, CDR2 FNYEAQ. After removal of 2 bases from V and 4 bases from J, the junction contained 7 bases not matched to a gene. CDR3 in amino acids: CASSLKAGYTETQYF. For the CDR3, the DNA is TGTGCCAGCAGCTTAAAAGCGGGGTATACAGAGACCCAGTACTTC. The full variable domain, in which reference TRBV7-6 and TRBJ2-5 provide the parts outside the CDR3, is GAGVSQSPRYKVTKRGQDVALRCDPISGHVSLYWYRQALGQGPEFLTYFNYEAQQDKSGLPNDRFSAERPEGSISTLTIQRTEQRDSAMYRCASSLKAGYTETQYFGPGTRLLVL.

This chain connects TRBV9 to TRBJ2-4; no firm D call. The CDR3 has 14 residues. Looked up from germline, CDR1 is SGDLS and CDR2 is YYNGEE. V was cut by 0 bases and J by 7 bases, with 11 bases left in between. Written as DNA, the CDR3 is TGTGCCAGCAGCGTAGTGGGCAGCAATAACATTCAGTACTTC. This sequence encodes CASSVVGSNNIQYF. Filled out from reference TRBV9 and TRBJ2-4, the complete variable domain reads DSGVTQTPKHLITATGQRVTLRCSPRSGDLSVYWYQQSLDQGLQFLIQYYNGEERAKGNILERFSAQQFPDLHSELNLSSLELGDSALYFCASSVVGSNNIQYFGAGTRLSVL.

The chain uses TRBV10-3 and TRBJ2-1, with D perhaps TRBD2 (6 bases). The V end lost 6 bases, the J end lost 5 bases, and 8 bases lay between the germline ends. Germline values: CDR1 ENHRY, CDR2 SYGVKD. The CDR3 has 12 amino acids. The CDR3 here is CAIRLANNEQFF. CDR3 DNA sequence: TGTGCCATCAGACTAGCCAACAATGAGCAGTTCTTC.

The chain is built from TRBV2 and TRBJ1-2, with 9 bases fitting TRBD1. V trimming: 4 bases; J trimming: 6 bases; junction bases outside the gene matches: 12. Per the germline V gene, CDR1 is SNHLY and CDR2 is FYNNEI. CDR3 length: 16 residues. The CDR3 DNA is TGTGCCAGCAGTGCCGCCATAACAGGGGGCGAAGATGGCTACACCTTC. As protein: CASSAAITGGEDGYTF.

V gene TRBV7-9 combines with J gene TRBJ2-5, with D perhaps TRBD2 (5 bases). The ends were cut back, 1 base at V and 2 bases at J, with 14 bases in the middle. The CDR3 is 16 amino acids. The V gene's germline CDR1 is SEHNR and CDR2 FQNEAQ (reference sequence). The CDR3 sequence is CASSLGSKGVQETQYF. CDR3 bases: TGTGCCAGCAGCTTAGGTTCGAAGGGAGTACAAGAGACCCAGTACTTC.

This clone showed up just a few times. The chain has TRBV5-1 and TRBJ2-1; 14 positions match TRBD2. This CDR3 is built from 17 residues. The V gene's germline CDR1 is SGHRS and CDR2 YFSETQ. The trim removed 0 bases at V and 9 bases at J, leaving 8 bases unmatched. The CDR3 loop reads CASSLAATSGGAGEQFF. CDR3 DNA: TGCGCCAGCAGCTTGGCCGCGACTAGCGGGGGGGCGGGTGAGCAGTTCTTC.

The chain is built from TRBV19 and TRBJ1-4, with 8 bases aligning to TRBD1. The V gene's germline CDR1 is LNHDA and CDR2 SQIVND (reference sequence). Germline trimming cut 7 bases from V and 2 bases from J; bases unmatched to any gene: 9. The CDR3 totals 16 residues. Written as DNA, the CDR3 is TGTGCCAGTATACGCAGACCAGGGGGCACTAATGAAAAACTGTTTTTT. Its translation is CASIRRPGGTNEKLFF.

The V and J genes are TRBV19 and TRBJ1-1; maybe TRBD1 (6 bases). Trimming removed 3 bases at V and 1 base at J, with 9 bases between. This CDR3 is built from 14 residues. CDR1 is LNHDA, CDR2 SQIVND, per germline (reference sequence). The CDR3 sequence is CASSIKGGNTEAFF. The CDR3 DNA sequence: TGTGCCAGTAGTATTAAAGGGGGGAACACTGAAGCTTTCTTT.